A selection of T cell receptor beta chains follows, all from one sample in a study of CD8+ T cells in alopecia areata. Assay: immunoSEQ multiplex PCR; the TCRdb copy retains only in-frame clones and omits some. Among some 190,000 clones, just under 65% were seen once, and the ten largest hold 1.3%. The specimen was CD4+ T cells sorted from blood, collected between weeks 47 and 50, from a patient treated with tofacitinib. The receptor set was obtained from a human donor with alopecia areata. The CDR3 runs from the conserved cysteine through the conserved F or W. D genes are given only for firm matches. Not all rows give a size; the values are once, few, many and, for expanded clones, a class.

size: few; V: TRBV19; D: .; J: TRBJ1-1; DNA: TGTGCCAGTAGTAGGCTCAAGAACACTGAAGCTTTCTTT; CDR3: CASSRLKNTEAFF
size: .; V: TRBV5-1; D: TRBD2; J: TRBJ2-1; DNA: TGCGCCAGCAGCTTAGCGGGGGCTGGGGATGAGCAGTTCTTC; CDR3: CASSLAGAGDEQFF
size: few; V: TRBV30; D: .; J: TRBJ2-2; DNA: TGTGCCTGGAGTGCCAGACGGGCGAACACCGGGGAGCTGTTTTTT; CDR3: CAWSARRANTGELFF
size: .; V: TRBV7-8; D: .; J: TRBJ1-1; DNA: TGTGCCAGCAGCTTAATCGACGGGGGAAACACTGAAGCTTTCTTT; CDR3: CASSLIDGGNTEAFF
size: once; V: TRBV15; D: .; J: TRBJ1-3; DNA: TGTGCCACCAGCGGAGATCAGGGTTCTGGAAACACCATATATTTT; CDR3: CATSGDQGSGNTIYF
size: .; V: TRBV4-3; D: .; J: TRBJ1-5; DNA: TGCGCCAGCAGCCAAAATGACGGGGGGCATCAGCCCCAGCATTTT; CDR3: CASSQNDGGHQPQHF
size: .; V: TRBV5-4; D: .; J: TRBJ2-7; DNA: TGTGCCAGCAGCTACGACTCGAACGAGCAGTACTTC; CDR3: CASSYDSNEQYF
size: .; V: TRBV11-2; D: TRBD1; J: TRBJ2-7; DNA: TGTGCCAGCAGCGCTCGGGACAGGGGTAACGAGCAGTACTTC; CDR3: CASSARDRGNEQYF
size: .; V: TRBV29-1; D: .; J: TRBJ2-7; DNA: TGCAGCGCCGGGACATCCTACGAGCAGTACTTC; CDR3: CSAGTSYEQYF
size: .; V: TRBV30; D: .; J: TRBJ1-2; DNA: TGTGCCAGGGACGGCCCCTATGGCTACACCTTC; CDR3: CARDGPYGYTF
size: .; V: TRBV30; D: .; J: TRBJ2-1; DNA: TGTGCTTCAACCTCGGAGGGGATGAGGCACAATGAGCAGTTCTTC; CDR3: CASTSEGMRHNEQFF
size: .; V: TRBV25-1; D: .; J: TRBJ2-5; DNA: TGTGCCAGCAGTGAATTTGGGGACTGTGATCCGACCCAGTACTTC; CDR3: CASSEFGDCDPTQYF
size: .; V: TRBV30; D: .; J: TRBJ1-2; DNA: TGTGCCTGGAGTGTTCGTGGGTCCAGCTACACCTTC; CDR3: CAWSVRGSSYTF
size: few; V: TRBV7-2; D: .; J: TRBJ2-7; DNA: TGTGCCAGCAGCTTAGATCATTACGGGCAGTACTTC; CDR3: CASSLDHYGQYF
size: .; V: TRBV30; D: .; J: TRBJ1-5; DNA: TGTGCCTGGAGTATACTAGACACCGATCAGCCCCAGCATTTT; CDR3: CAWSILDTDQPQHF
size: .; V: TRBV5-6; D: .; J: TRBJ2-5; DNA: TGTGCCAGCAGCTTGCGGGGGGCCAGGGGGCAGAAGACCCAGTACTTC; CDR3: CASSLRGARGQKTQYF
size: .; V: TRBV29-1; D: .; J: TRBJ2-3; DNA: TGCAGCCCCGTCATCGAGTATACGCAGTATTTT; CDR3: CSPVIEYTQYF
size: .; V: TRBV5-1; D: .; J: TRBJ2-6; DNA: TGCGCCAGCAGCTTGGATGGGGACTCTGGGGCCAACGTCCTGACTTTC; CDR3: CASSLDGDSGANVLTF
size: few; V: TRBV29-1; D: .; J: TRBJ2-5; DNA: TGCAGCGTTGCACAGGGATCTCAAGAGACCCAGTACTTC; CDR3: CSVAQGSQETQYF
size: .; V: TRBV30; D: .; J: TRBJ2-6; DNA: TGTGCCTGGAGTGTACCCCCCGGGGCCAACGTCCTGACTTTC; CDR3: CAWSVPPGANVLTF
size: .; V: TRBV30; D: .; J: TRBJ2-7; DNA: TGTGCCTGGAGTAAGGGTTCCTACGAGCAGTACTTC; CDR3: CAWSKGSYEQYF
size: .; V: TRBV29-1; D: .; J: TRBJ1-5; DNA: TGCAGCGTTGTCTACGGGAGCAATCAGCCCCAGCATTTT; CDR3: CSVVYGSNQPQHF
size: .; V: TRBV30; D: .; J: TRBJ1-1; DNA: TGTGCCTGGAGTGCGTCCTATACTGAAGCTTTCTTT; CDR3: CAWSASYTEAFF
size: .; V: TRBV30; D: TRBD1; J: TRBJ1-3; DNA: TGTGCCTGGAGCCCCCTTAGGACAGGCGCTGGAAACACCATATATTTT; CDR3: CAWSPLRTGAGNTIYF
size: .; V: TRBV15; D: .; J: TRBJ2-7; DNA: TGTGCCACCAGCAGGGAAGCGGGCTACGAGCAGTACTTC; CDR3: CATSREAGYEQYF
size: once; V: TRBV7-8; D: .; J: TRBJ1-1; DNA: TGTGCCAGCAGCCAGGGACGTGCAAACACTGAAGCTTTCTTT; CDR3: CASSQGRANTEAFF
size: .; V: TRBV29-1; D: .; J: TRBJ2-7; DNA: TGCAGCGTGAGGGGCCTACGGGGCTCCTACGAGCAGTACTTC; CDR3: CSVRGLRGSYEQYF
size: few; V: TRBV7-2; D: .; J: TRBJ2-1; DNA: TGTGCCAGCAGCTTATCCCGGGACCAGGGGCAGTTCTTC; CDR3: CASSLSRDQGQFF
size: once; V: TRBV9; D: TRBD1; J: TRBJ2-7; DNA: TGTGCCAGCAGCCCCTCGAGAGGGGGCGCCGTTTACGAGCAGTACTTC; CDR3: CASSPSRGGAVYEQYF
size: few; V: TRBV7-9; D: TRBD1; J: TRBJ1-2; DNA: TGTGCCAGCAGCACCGACCGGGGGGACAGGGAGGACTATGGCTACACCTTC; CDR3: CASSTDRGDREDYGYTF
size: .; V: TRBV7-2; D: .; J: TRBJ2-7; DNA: TGTGCCAGCAGCTTAGAGTGGGACCGTGCCTACGAGCAGTACTTC; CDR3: CASSLEWDRAYEQYF
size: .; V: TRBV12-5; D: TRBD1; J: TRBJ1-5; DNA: TGTGCTAGTGGCTCCCGGACAGGAAGCAATCAGCCCCAGCATTTT; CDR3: CASGSRTGSNQPQHF
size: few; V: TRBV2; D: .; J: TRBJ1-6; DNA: TGTGCCAGCAGTGAAGGAGGCAGGGCTTCACCCCTCCACTTT; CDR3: CASSEGGRASPLHF
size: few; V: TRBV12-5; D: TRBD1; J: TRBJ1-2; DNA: TGTGCTAGTGGCGCCGGGACAGGGGACGGCTACACCTTC; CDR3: CASGAGTGDGYTF
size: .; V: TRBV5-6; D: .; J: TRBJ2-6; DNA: TGTGCCAGCAGCCGAACTGGGGCCAACGTCCTGACTTTC; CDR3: CASSRTGANVLTF
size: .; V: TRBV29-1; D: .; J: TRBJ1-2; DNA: TGCAGCGTTGGACCCGCCAGGGCGTATGGCTACACCTTC; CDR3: CSVGPARAYGYTF
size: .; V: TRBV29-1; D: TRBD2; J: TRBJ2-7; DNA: TGCAGCGTTGAAGACCCCCCGGGGGGCTACGAGCAGTACTTC; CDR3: CSVEDPPGGYEQYF
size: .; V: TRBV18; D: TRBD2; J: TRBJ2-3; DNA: TGTGCCAGCTCCAGCGGGGCGAGTGCGAATACGCAGTATTTT; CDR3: CASSSGASANTQYF
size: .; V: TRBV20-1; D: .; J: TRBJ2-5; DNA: TGCAGTGCTAGAGATCTGAAGACCCAGTACTTC; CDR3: CSARDLKTQYF
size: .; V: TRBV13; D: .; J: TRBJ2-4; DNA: TGTGCCAGCAGCTATTCCCCGGACAGCCAAGCCAAAAACATTCAGTACTTC; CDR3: CASSYSPDSQAKNIQYF
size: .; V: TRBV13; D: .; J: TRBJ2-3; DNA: TGTGCCAGCAGCTTAACCAGGCCGCGGGGCACAGATACGCAGTATTTT; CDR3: CASSLTRPRGTDTQYF
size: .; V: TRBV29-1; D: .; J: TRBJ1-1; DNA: TGCAGCGTAGGTGTGTGGGACACTGAAGCTTTCTTT; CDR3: CSVGVWDTEAFF
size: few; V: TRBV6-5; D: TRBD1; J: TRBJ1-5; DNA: TGTGCCAGCAGTCAGGACAGGTATCAGCCCCAGCATTTT; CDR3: CASSQDRYQPQHF
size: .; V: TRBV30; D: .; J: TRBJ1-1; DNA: TGTGCCTGGAGCGGGCAGTACACTGAAGCTTTCTTT; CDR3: CAWSGQYTEAFF
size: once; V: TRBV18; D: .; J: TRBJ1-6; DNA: TGTGCCAGCTCACCACTACAGGGCGGTTCACCCCTCCACTTT; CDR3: CASSPLQGGSPLHF
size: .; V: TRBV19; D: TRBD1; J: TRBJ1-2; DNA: TGTGCCAGTAGTAGGACAGGCGCCTATGGCTACACCTTC; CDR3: CASSRTGAYGYTF
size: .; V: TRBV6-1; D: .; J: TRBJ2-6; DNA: TGTGCCAGCAGGGAAGCTGGGGCCAACGTCCTGACTTTC; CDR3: CASREAGANVLTF
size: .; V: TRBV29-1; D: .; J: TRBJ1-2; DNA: TGCAGCGTTGAAAAGGAGTATTATGGCTACACCTTC; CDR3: CSVEKEYYGYTF
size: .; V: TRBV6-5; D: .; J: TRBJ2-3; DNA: TGTGCCAGCAGTTTGGGACTGCATACAGATACGCAGTATTTT; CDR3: CASSLGLHTDTQYF
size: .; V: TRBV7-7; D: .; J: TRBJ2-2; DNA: TGTGCCAGCAGCCACCCCTCCGGGGAGCTGTTTTTT; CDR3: CASSHPSGELFF
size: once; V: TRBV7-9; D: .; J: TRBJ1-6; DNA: TGTGCCAGCAGCTTATTAGGGGGGGCACGTTCACCCCTCCACTTT; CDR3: CASSLLGGARSPLHF
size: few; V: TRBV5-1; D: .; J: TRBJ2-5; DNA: TGCGCCAGCAGCGCAGGTGGGCTAAGGCACCAAGAGACCCAGTACTTC; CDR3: CASSAGGLRHQETQYF
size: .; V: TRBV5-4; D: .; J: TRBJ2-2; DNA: TGTGCCAGCAGCCCTCCCCGCCGGGCCGGGGAGCTGTTTTTT; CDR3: CASSPPRRAGELFF
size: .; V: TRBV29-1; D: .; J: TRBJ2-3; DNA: TGCAGCGTTGAGCTTGATCTTAGCACAGATACGCAGTATTTT; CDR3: CSVELDLSTDTQYF
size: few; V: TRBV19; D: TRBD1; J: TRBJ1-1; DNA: TGTGCCAGCCGAACGGGGACAGGGGCGAACACTGAAGCTTTCTTT; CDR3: CASRTGTGANTEAFF
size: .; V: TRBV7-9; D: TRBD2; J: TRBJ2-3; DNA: TGTGCCAGCAGCCGCTCTGTAAGCGGGGGAAGAGATACGCAGTATTTT; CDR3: CASSRSVSGGRDTQYF
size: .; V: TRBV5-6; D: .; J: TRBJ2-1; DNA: TGTGCCAGCAGCTTGCACAATGAGCAGTTCTTC; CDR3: CASSLHNEQFF
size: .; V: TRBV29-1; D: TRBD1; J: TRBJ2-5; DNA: TGCAGCGTCGACAGGGTCCGGGAGACCCAGTACTTC; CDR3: CSVDRVRETQYF
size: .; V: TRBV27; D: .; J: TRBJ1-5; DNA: TGTGCCAGCAGCCGCGAGGGGCGTCGGAATCAGCCCCAGCATTTT; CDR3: CASSREGRRNQPQHF